The 15 T cell receptor beta chains below come from one sample, sequenced in a study of T cells in Graves' hyperthyroidism and ophthalmopathy. RNA transcripts served as the template for amplifying TCR beta CDR3 regions. The primer set for the first-round RT-PCR of the TCR CDR3 was HTBI. TCRdb called the multiplex PCR reads again in MiXCR, with one record for every CDR3 protein. The data hold about 560,000 distinct CDR3 sequences, with 16% observed a single time. Specimen: blood. The receptors shown here come from a woman between 18 and 29 years old with Graves' hyperthyroidism.

This sequence joins TRBV25-1 and TRBJ1-1; weak D call: TRBD1 (5 bases). CDR1 and CDR2 from the germline V gene are MGHDK and SYGVNS. The germline V and J ends were trimmed by 1 base and 7 bases, with 13 bases remaining between them. This CDR3 spans 14 amino acids. The CDR3 bases are TGTGCCAGCAGTGAATGGGGGGGACGCAGTGAAGCTTTCTTT. Translating it yields CASSEWGGRSEAFF.

This clonotype was observed at least ten times. The CDR3 DNA follows: TGCGCCAGCAGCTTGGCGTCGATGAACACTGAAGCTTTCTTT. Its translation: CASSLASMNTEAFF. The rearrangement links TRBV5-1 to TRBJ1-1, with no clear D. CDR1 is SGHRS and CDR2 is YFSETQ in the germline V gene. With 0 bases removed from V and 0 bases from J, the gap between germline ends came to 6 bases. The CDR3 spans 14 residues.

This clonotype came up many times. The V gene is TRBV5-1, the J gene TRBJ1-1, with 8 nucleotides matching TRBD1. V shed 8 bases and J 1 base; nucleotides not matched to a gene: 1. The germline gives CDR1 SGHRS, CDR2 YFSETQ. The CDR3 contains 12 residues. CDR3 in amino acids: CASQGANTEAFF. The CDR3 DNA follows: TGCGCCAGTCAGGGGGCGAACACTGAAGCTTTCTTT.

This clonotype was observed many times. V usage is TRBV7-2 and J usage is TRBJ1-5, with TRBD1 identical over 10 bases. The CDR3 length is 15 residues. The germline V gene encodes CDR1 SGHTA and CDR2 FQGNSA. With V trimmed by 4 bases and J by 7 bases, 7 bases remained unmatched. This chain's CDR3 is CASSSGQGNIQPQHF. Written as DNA, the CDR3 is TGTGCCAGCAGCTCGGGACAGGGGAATATCCAGCCCCAGCATTTT.

This clonotype was detected only a few times. The chain has TRBV27 and TRBJ2-2; D possibly corresponds to TRBD1 (5 bases). The CDR3 runs 13 residues. V was clipped by 3 bases and J by 6 bases, with 8 bases between them. Germline CDR1 MNHEY, CDR2 SMNVEV (reference sequence). The CDR3 region has the DNA TGTGCCAGCAGTTTGGGGCCGTCCGGGGAGCTGTTTTTT. Protein sequence: CASSLGPSGELFF.

The sample holds many counts of this clonotype. The gene calls are TRBV6-1 and TRBJ1-2; weak D call: TRBD1 (6 bases). Trimming took off 0 bases at V and 5 bases at J, with 10 bases between the two ends. Per germline, CDR1 MNHNS and CDR2 SASEGT. CDR3 length: 14 residues. The CDR3 is CASSEAGGGYGYTF. The CDR3 region has the DNA TGTGCCAGCAGTGAAGCAGGGGGGGGATATGGCTACACCTTC.

This clonotype was detected ten times or more. The chain is built from TRBV11-2 and TRBJ2-7, with 10 bases lining up with TRBD1. V dropped 5 bases and J dropped 4; count of bases not matched to a gene: 5. Looked up from germline, CDR1 is SGHAT and CDR2 is FQNNGV. The CDR3 spans 14 residues. The CDR3 DNA sequence: TGTGCCAGCAGCAGCCGGGACAGGGGATACGAGCAGTACTTC. This codes for CASSSRDRGYEQYF.

This clonotype was recorded a few times. The chain joins TRBV19 to TRBJ1-5; D call uncertain. Trimming took off 4 bases at V and 4 bases at J, with 11 bases between the two ends. Looked up from germline, CDR1 is LNHDA and CDR2 is SQIVND (reference sequence). The CDR3 totals 14 residues. CDR3 residues: CASSTRPGNQPQHF. The CDR3 DNA reads TGTGCCAGTAGTACCAGACCAGGTAATCAGCCCCAGCATTTT. Complete variable domain (other parts from reference TRBV19 and TRBJ1-5): DGGITQSPKYLFRKEGQNVTLSCEQNLNHDAMYWYRQDPGQGLRLIYYSQIVNDFQKGDIAEGYSVSREKKESFPLTVTSAQKNPTAFYLCASSTRPGNQPQHFGDGTRLSIL.

This clonotype was detected only a few times. V gene TRBV20-1 combines with J gene TRBJ1-4; perhaps TRBD1 as D (5 bases). The CDR3 runs 18 residues. Trimming removed 0 bases at V and 3 bases at J, with 20 bases between. Germline CDR1 reads DFQATT; CDR2 reads SNEGSKA (reference sequence). In DNA form, the CDR3 reads TGCAGTGCTAGAGATCTAGGTGGCCCCCGGGGCTCTAATGAAAAACTGTTTTTT. Amino acid sequence: CSARDLGGPRGSNEKLFF.

There are many counts of this clonotype. In nucleotides, the CDR3 is TGTGCCATCAGTAACTCGGGACAGCTTAACACTGAAGCTTTCTTT. The encoded protein is CAISNSGQLNTEAFF. J is TRBJ1-1 and V is TRBV10-3; 7 nucleotides match TRBD1. V lost 5 bases and J lost 2; bases outside the gene matches: 8. The germline V gene has CDR1 ENHRY and CDR2 SYGVKD. This CDR3 region has 15 residues.

This clonotype was found once. The V and J genes are TRBV12-3 or TRBV12-4 and TRBJ1-6; D unresolved. Trimming took 6 bases from V and 7 from J, leaving 13 bases between them. The CDR3 is 14 residues long. DNA of the CDR3: TGTGCCAGCAGGCTAGGCGGCGGGAATTCACCCCTCCACTTT. This sequence encodes CASRLGGGNSPLHF.

The V call is TRBV3-1, the J call TRBJ1-6; D is unresolved. This CDR3 is built from 19 residues. V was cut by 4 bases and J by 6 bases, with 25 bases left in between. Germline loops: CDR1 LGHDT, CDR2 YNNKEL (reference sequence). The CDR3 bases are TGTGCCAGCAGCCCGAATCTATCCTCCTCCGGACGGGGTAATTCACCCCTCCACTTT. Its translation is CASSPNLSSSGRGNSPLHF.

On this clonotype: Just one base apart from a much larger clone, this may be a read error. This chain uses TRBV7-6 with TRBJ2-3; TRBD1 might be the D (5 bases). CDR1 and CDR2 from the germline V gene are SGHVS and FNYEAQ. CDR3 length: 14 amino acids. V lost 2 bases and J lost 3, with 9 bases in between. The CDR3 loop is CASSLRGATDTQYF. The CDR3, as DNA: TGTGCCAGCAGCTTAAGGGGCGCGACAGATACGCAGTATTTT.

The chain couples TRBV19 to TRBJ1-1, with TRBD1 as a possible D gene (5 bases). Germline-derived CDR1 and CDR2 are LNHDA and SQIVND (reference sequence). The germline V and J ends were trimmed by 4 bases and 1 base, with 7 bases remaining between them. The CDR3 covers 13 residues. CDR3 DNA: TGTGCCAGTAGTAGACAGAAGAACACTGAAGCTTTCTTT. Protein: CASSRQKNTEAFF.

The chain recombines TRBV12-3 or TRBV12-4 with TRBJ2-1, with D uncertain. The CDR3 has 11 residues. Trimming took off 5 bases at V and 9 bases at J, with 8 bases between the two ends. CDR3 protein: CASSKMSEQFF. The CDR3 DNA reads TGTGCCAGCAGTAAAATGAGTGAGCAGTTCTTC.